The following is a T cell receptor (beta chain) sequence with its context. What it binds is unknown. These data originate in a study of T cells after yellow fever vaccination. TCRdb redid the calling of the 5' RACE reads with MiXCR, one entry per CDR3 protein. The sample records 200,000 to 300,000 distinct CDR3 sequences, less than 8.5% being singletons. Findings and caveats of the study: A faster peak, day 5 versus 15, was reached by the weaker secondary response.

CDR3 length: 16 residues. Germline V gives CDR1 MGHRA, CDR2 YSYEKL. Trimming took 3 bases from V and 3 from J, leaving 14 bases between them. This material consisted of CD4+ T cells sorted from PBMCs, taken 15 days after the yellow fever booster vaccination. The sequence derives from a man younger than 40 who received the YFV17D yellow fever vaccine. This chain joins TRBV4-1 and TRBJ2-2, with D possibly TRBD1 on 6 matching bases. CDR3 sequence: CASSHYRVTDTGELFF. Written as DNA, the CDR3 is TGCGCCAGCAGCCACTACAGGGTTACGGACACCGGGGAGCTGTTTTTT.